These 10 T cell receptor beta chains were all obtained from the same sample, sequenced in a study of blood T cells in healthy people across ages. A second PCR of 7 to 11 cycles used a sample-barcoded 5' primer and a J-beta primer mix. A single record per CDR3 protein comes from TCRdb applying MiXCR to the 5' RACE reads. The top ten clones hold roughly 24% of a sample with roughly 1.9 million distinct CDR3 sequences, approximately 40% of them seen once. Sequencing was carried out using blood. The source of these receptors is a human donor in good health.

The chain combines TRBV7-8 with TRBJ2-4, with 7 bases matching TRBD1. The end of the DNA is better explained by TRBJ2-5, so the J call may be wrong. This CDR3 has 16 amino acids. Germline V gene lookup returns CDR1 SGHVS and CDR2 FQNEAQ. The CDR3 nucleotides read TGTGCCAGCAGCTTATCGGGACAGCGAGAAGATCAGACCCAGTACTTC. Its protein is CASSLSGQREDQTQYF.

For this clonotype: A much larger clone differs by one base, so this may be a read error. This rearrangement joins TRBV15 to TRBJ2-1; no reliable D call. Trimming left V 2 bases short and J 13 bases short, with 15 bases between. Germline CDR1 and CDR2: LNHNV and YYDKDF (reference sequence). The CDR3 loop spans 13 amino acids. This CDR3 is CATSRQLTETQFF. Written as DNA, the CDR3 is TGTGCCACCAGCAGACAGTTAACAGAGACCCAGTTCTTC.

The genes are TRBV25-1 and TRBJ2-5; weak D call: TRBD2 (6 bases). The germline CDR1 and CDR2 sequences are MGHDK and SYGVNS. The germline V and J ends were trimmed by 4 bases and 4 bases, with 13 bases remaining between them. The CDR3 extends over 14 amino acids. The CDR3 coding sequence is TGTGCCAGCAGTGGGGCGGGATTCGGAGAGACCCAGTACTTC. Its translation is CASSGAGFGETQYF.

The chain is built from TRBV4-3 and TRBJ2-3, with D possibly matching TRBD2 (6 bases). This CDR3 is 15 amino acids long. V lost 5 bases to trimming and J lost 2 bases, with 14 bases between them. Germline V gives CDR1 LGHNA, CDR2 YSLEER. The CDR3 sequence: CASSFTSQDTDTQYF. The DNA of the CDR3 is TGCGCCAGCAGCTTCACTAGCCAGGACACAGATACGCAGTATTTT.

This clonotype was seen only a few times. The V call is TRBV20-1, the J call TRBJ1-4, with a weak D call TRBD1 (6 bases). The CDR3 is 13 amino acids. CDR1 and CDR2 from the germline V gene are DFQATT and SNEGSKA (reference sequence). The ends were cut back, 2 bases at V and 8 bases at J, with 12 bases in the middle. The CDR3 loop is CSARLQGAEKLFF. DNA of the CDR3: TGCAGTGCTAGATTACAGGGCGCGGAAAAACTGTTTTTT.

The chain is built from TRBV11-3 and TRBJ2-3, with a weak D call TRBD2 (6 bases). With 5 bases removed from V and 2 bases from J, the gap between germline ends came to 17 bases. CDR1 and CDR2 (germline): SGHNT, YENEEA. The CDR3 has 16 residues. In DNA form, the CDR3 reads TGTGCCAGCAGCCCTTTTAGCGGCCCAAACACAGATACGCAGTATTTT. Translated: CASSPFSGPNTDTQYF.

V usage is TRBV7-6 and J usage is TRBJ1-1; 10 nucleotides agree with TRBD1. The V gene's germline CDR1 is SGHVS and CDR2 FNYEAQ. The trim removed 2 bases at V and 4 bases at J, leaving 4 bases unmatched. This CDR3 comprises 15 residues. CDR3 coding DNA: TGTGCCAGCAGCTTAACCGGGACAGGGGCCACTGAAGCTTTCTTT. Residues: CASSLTGTGATEAFF.

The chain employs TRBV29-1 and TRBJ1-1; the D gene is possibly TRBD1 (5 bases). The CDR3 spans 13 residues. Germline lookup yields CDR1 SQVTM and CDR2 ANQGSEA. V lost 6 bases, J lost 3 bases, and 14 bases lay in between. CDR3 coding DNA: TGCAGCGTCCACGGGGCCCTTTACACTGAAGCTTTCTTT. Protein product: CSVHGALYTEAFF.

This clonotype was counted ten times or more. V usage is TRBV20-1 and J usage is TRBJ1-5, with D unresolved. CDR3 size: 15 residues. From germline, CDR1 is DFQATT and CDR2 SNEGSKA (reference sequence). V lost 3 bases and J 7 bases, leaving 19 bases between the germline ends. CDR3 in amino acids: CSASTPRGGNQPQHF. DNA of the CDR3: TGCAGTGCTAGTACCCCTCGGGGAGGGAACCAGCCCCAGCATTTT.

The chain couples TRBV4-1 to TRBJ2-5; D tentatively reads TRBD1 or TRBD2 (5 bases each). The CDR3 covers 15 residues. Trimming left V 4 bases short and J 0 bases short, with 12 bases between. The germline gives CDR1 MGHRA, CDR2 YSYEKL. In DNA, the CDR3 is TGCGCCAGCAGCCCGGGACGGCAGTACCAAGAGACCCAGTACTTC. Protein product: CASSPGRQYQETQYF.